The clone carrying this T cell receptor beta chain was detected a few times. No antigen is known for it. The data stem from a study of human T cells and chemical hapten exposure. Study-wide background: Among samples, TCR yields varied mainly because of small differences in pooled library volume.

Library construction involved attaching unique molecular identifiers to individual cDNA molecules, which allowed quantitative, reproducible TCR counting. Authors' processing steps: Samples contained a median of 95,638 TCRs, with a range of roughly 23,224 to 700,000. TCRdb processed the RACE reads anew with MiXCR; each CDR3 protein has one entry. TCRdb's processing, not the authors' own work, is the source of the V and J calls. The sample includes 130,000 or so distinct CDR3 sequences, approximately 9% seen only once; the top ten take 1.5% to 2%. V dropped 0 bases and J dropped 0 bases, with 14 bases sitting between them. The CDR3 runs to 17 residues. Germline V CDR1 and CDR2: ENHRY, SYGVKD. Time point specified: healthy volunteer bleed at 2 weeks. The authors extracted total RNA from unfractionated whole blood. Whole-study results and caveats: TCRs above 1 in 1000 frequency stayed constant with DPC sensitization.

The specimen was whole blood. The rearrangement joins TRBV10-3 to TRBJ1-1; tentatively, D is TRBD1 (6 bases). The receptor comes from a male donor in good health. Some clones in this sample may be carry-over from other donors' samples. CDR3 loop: CAISESFQGPMNTEAFF. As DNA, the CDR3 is TGTGCCATCAGTGAGTCCTTTCAGGGGCCTATGAACACTGAAGCTTTCTTT.